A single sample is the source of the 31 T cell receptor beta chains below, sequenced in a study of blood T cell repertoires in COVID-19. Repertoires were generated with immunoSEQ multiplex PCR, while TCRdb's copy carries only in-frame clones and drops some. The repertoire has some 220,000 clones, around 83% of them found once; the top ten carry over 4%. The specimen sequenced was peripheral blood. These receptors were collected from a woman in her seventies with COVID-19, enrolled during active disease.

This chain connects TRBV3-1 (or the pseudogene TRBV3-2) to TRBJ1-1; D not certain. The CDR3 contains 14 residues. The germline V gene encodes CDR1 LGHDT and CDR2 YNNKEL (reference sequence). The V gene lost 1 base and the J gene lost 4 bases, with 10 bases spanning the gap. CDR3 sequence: CASSQGQASTEAFF. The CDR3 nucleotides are TGTGCCAGCAGCCAAGGGCAGGCAAGCACTGAAGCTTTCTTT.

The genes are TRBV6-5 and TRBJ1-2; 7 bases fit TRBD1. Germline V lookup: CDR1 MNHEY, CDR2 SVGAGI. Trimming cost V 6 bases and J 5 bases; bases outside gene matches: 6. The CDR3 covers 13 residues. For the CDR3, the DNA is TGTGCCAGCAGCTTAGGGACAGAGTATGGCTACACCTTC. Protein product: CASSLGTEYGYTF.

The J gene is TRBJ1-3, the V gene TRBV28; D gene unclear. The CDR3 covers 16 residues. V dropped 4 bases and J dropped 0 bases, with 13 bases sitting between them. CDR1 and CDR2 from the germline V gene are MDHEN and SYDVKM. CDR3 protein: CASSSPRGSSGNTIYF. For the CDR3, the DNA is TGTGCCAGCAGTTCCCCTCGTGGTAGCTCTGGAAACACCATATATTTT. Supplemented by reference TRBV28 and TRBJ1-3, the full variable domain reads DVKVTQSSRYLVKRTGEKVFLECVQDMDHENMFWYRQDPGLGLRLIYFSYDVKMKEKGDIPEGYSVSREKKERFSLILESASTNQTSMYLCASSSPRGSSGNTIYFGEGSWLTVV.

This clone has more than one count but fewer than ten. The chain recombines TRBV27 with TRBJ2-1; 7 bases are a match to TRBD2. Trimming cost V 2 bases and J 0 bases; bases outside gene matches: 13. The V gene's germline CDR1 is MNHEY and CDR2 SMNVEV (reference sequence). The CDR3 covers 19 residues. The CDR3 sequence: CASSLKASGVSSSYNEQFF. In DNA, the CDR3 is TGTGCCAGCAGTTTAAAGGCTAGCGGTGTATCCAGCTCCTACAATGAGCAGTTCTTC.

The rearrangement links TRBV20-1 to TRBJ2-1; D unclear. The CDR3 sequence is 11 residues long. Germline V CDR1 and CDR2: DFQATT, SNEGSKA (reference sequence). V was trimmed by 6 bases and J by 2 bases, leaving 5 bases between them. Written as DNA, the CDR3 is TGCAGTGCCCTTGCCTACAATGAGCAGTTCTTC. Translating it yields CSALAYNEQFF.

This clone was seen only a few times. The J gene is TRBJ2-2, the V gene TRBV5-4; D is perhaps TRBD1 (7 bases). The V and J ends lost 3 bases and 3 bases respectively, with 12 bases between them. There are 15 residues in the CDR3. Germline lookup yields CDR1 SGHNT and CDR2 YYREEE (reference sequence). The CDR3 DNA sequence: TGTGCCAGCAGCTCCCGCAGGGGGGACACCGGGGAGCTGTTTTTT. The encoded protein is CASSSRRGDTGELFF.

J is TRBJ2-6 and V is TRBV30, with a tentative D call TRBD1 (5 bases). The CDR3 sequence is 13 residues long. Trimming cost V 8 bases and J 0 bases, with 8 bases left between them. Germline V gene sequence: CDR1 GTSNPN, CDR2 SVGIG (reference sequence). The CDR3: CARDSSGANVLTF. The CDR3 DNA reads TGTGCCAGAGACAGCTCTGGGGCCAACGTCCTGACTTTC. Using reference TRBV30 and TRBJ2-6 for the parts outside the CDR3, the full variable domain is SQTIHQWPATLVQPVGSPLSLECTVEGTSNPNLYWYRQAAGRGLQLLFYSVGIGQISSEVPQNLSASRPQDRQFILSSKKLLLSDSGFYLCARDSSGANVLTFGAGSRLTVL.

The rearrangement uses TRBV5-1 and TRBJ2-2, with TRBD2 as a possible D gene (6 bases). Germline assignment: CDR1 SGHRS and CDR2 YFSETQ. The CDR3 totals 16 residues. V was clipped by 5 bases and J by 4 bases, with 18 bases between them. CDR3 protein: CASRKEGTASTGELFF. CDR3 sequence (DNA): TGCGCCAGCAGAAAGGAGGGCACGGCCAGCACCGGGGAGCTGTTTTTT.

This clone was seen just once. Here the CDR3 reads CASTSGVGGETQYF. The CDR3 nucleotides read TGTGCCAGCACTAGCGGGGTGGGAGGAGAGACCCAGTACTTC. The chain has TRBV6-5 and TRBJ2-5, with 9 positions matching TRBD2. Trimming took 7 bases from V and 4 from J; bases not matched to a gene: 7. Germline-derived CDR1 and CDR2 are MNHEY and SVGAGI. This CDR3 spans 14 amino acids.

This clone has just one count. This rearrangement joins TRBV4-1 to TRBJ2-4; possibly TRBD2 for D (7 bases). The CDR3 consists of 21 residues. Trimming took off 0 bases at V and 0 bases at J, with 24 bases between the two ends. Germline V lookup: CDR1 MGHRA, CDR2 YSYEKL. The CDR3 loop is CASSQDVGGLGSGLAKNIQYF. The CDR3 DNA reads TGCGCCAGCAGCCAAGATGTCGGGGGGCTGGGGAGCGGTCTAGCCAAAAACATTCAGTACTTC.

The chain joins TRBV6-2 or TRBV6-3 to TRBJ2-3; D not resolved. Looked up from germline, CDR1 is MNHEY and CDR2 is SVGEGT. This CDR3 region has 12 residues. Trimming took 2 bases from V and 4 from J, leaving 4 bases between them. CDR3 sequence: CASSYPPDTQYF. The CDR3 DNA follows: TGTGCCAGCAGTTACCCTCCAGATACGCAGTATTTT.

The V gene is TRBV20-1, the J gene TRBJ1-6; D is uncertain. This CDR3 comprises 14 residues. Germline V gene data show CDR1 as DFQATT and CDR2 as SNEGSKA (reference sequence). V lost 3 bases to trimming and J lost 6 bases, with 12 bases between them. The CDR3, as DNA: TGCAGTGCTAGTCGGCAGGAGGTTAATTCACCCCTCCACTTT. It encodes CSASRQEVNSPLHF.

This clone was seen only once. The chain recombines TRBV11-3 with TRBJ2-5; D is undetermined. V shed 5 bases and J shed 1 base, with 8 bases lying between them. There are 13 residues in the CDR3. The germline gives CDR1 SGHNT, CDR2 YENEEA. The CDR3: CASSRYPQETQYF. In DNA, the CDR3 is TGTGCCAGCAGCCGCTACCCCCAAGAGACCCAGTACTTC.

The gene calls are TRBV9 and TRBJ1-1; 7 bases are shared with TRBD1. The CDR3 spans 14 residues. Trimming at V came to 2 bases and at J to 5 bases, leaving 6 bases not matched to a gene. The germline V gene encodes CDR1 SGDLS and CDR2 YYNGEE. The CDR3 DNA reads TGTGCCAGCAGCGTGGGACAGTCCCAAACTGAAGCTTTCTTT. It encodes CASSVGQSQTEAFF.

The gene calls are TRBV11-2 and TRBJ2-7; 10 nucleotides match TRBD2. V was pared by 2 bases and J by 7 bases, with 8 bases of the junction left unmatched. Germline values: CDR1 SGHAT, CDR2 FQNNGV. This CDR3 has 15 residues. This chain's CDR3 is CASSLRLAGVGEQYF. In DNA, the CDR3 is TGTGCCAGCAGCTTACGGCTAGCGGGAGTTGGTGAGCAGTACTTC.

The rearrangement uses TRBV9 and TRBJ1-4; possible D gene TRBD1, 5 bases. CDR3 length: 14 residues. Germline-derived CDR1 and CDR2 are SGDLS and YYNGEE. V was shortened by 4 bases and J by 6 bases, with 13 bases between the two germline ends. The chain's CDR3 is CASSPGLRDEKLFF. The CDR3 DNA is TGTGCCAGCAGCCCGGGACTGAGAGATGAAAAACTGTTTTTT.

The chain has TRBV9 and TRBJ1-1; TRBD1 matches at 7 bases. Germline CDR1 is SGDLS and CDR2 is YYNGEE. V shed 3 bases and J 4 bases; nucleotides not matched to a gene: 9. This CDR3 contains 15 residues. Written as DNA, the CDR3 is TGTGCCAGCAGCGCTGACAGGGCGATGGGCACTGAAGCTTTCTTT. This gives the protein CASSADRAMGTEAFF.

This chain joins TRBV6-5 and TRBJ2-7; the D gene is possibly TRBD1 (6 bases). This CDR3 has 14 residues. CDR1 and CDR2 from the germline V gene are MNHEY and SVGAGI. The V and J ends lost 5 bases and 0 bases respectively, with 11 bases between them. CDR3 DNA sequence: TGTGCCAGCAGTAGGACAGTGAGCTCCTACGAGCAGTACTTC. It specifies CASSRTVSSYEQYF.

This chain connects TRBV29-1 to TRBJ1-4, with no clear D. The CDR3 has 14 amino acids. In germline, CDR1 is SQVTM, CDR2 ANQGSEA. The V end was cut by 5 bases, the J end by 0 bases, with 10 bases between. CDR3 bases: TGCAGCGTTTCGGGTCTTGCAACTAATGAAAAACTGTTTTTT. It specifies CSVSGLATNEKLFF.

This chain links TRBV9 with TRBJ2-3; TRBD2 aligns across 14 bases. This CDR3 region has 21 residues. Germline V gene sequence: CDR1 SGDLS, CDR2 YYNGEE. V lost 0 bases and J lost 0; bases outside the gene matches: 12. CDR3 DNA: TGTGCCAGCAGCGTAGAGGGACTAGCGGGAGTCCTCGCCGCTAGCACAGATACGCAGTATTTT. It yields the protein CASSVEGLAGVLAASTDTQYF.

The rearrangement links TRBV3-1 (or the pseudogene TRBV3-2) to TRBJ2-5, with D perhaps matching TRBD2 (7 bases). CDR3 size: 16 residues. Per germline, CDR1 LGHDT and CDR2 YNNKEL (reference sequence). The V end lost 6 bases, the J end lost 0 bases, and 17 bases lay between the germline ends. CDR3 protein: CASSSGGGGNQETQYF. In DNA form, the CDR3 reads TGTGCCAGCAGTTCCGGGGGCGGGGGCAACCAAGAGACCCAGTACTTC.

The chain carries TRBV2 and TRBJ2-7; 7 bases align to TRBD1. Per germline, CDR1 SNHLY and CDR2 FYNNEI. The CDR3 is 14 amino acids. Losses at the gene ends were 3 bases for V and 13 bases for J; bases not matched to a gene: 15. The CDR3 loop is CASSDRDRARMKYF. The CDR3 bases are TGTGCCAGCAGTGACCGGGACAGAGCACGAATGAAATACTTC.

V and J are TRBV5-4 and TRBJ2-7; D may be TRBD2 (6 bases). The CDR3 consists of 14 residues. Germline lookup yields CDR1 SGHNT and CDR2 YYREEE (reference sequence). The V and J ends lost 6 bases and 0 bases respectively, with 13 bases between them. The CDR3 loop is CASKDYPNSYEQYF. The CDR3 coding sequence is TGTGCCAGCAAGGACTATCCTAACTCCTACGAGCAGTACTTC.

In nucleotides, the CDR3 is TGCGCCAGCAGCCAGGGGAACAGGGGAACGAACACTGAAGCTTTCTTT. Translation gives CASSQGNRGTNTEAFF. This chain joins TRBV5-1 and TRBJ1-1; 7 positions agree with TRBD1. CDR1 is SGHRS, CDR2 YFSETQ, per germline. CDR3 size: 16 residues. V dropped 4 bases and J dropped 1; count of bases not matched to a gene: 10.

The CDR3 DNA sequence: TGTGCCAGCAGCTTCCGTAGCGGGAGTATCAACAATGAGCAGTTCTTC. Encoded protein: CASSFRSGSINNEQFF. The V and J genes are TRBV9 and TRBJ2-1, with TRBD2 matching over 9 bases. This CDR3 region has 16 residues. Germline loops: CDR1 SGDLS, CDR2 YYNGEE. V shed 4 bases, J shed 5 bases, and the junction held 10 bases outside the gene matches.

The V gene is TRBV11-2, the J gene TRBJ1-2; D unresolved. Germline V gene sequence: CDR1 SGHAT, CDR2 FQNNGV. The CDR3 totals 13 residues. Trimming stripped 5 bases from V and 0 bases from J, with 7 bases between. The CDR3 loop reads CASSPDPNYGYTF. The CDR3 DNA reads TGTGCCAGCAGCCCAGATCCTAACTATGGCTACACCTTC.

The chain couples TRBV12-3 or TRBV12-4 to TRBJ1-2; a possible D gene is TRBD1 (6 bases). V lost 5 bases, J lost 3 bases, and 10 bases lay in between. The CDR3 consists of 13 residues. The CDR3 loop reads CASSRGKDYGYTF. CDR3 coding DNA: TGTGCCAGCAGTAGGGGGAAAGACTATGGCTACACCTTC.

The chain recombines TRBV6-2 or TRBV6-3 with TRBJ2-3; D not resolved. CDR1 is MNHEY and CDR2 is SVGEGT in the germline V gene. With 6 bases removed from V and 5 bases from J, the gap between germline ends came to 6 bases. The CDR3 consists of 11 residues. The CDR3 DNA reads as TGTGCCAGCAGCCCCAGAGATACGCAGTATTTT. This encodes CASSPRDTQYF.

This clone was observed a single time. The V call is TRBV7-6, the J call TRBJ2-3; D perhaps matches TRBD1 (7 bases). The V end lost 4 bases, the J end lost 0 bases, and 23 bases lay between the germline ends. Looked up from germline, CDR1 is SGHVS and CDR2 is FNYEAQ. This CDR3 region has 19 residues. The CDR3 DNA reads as TGTGCCAGCAGCTATACGATCCTTGAGACAGGGACTAGCACAGATACGCAGTATTTT. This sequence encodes CASSYTILETGTSTDTQYF.

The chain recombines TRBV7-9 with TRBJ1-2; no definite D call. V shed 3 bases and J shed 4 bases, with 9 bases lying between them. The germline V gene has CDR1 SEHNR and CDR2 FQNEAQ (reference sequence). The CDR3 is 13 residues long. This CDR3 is CASSFGSGYGYTF. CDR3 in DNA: TGTGCCAGCAGCTTTGGTAGCGGCTATGGCTACACCTTC.

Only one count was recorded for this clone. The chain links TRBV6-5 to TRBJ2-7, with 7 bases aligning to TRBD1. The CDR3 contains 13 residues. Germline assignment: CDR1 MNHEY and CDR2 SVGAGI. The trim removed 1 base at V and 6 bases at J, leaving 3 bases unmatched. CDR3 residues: CASSYLGGSEQYF. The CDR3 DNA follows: TGTGCCAGCAGTTACTTAGGGGGCTCCGAGCAGTACTTC.